This T cell receptor (beta chain) was sequenced during a study of shared clonotypes between healthy human individuals (TCRdb year 2020). About the study as a whole: A couple of women and three men aged 18 to 49 years were included in the cohort. Libraries were prepared and TCR repertoires were sequenced by different laboratories using diverse techniques, in order to increase sequencing depth and limit assay-specific biases. Per donor, leukapheresis produced somewhere between about 0.94 and 9 billion PBMCs. Blood TCR repertoires of a handful of healthy adults were deeply sequenced to estimate repertoire size and the extent of clonotype sharing between individuals.

Using the deep immunoSEQ assay, TCR CDR3 regions were amplified from genomic DNA by multiplex PCR. For each cell subset, the extracted genomic DNA was distributed evenly across all wells of several immunoSEQ 96-well plates, and each plate served as one replicate. For unsorted PBMC, 250 to 350 ng of genomic DNA, equivalent to around 30,000 T cell genomes, went into each replicate PCR. Ten immunoSEQ deep assay plates were used to sequence unsorted PBMC genomic DNA. Purified libraries were quantified with a Qubit 3.0 fluorometer, sized on a Bioanalyzer 2100, and re-quantified with the KAPA Library Quantification kit. Every immunoSEQ 96-well plate was sequenced on a separate single-read 150-cycle Illumina NextSeq 550 flow cell. Per the original workflow: Because the immunoSEQ output included only junctional sequences and no quality scores, the filtering could not be the same as the filtering used for full-length reads. Sequences were annotated with PyIR, a Python wrapper for IgBLAST v1.9, and V/J genes and CDR3 were assigned using IMGT germline references. Reads were removed for weak V/J assignments (E-value above 1e-6), missing CDR3, stop codons, out-of-frame junctions, or ambiguous translated residues. A V3J clonotype was defined by an identical inferred V gene, J gene, and CDR3 amino acid sequence. To compute the percentage overlap between repertoires, the number of shared unique clonotypes was divided by the size of the smaller repertoire. Richness of each repertoire was evaluated using RTK rarefaction, the Chao1 estimator, and Recon v2.1 estimates of unobserved clonotypes. TCRdb's version of the immuneACCESS table is confined to in-frame rearrangements and falls short of the full clone set. An unresolved V gene accounts for under half of the shortfall where checked; the remainder is of unknown origin. V and J calls and clone size are as listed in that table; D and trimming were resolved from the DNA. In all, the sample holds some 490,000 clones, and 70% to 80% of those were seen once. Around 12% of the sample lies in the top ten.

Study-level results and caveats: Based on pairwise subsampling, the degree of clonotype sharing among donors was expected to be affected by sequencing depth. Because the study included only a small number of donors, the genetic and exposure-history diversity represented was limited. Sampling was limited to blood, and TCR repertoires in tissue likely differ from TCR repertoires in blood.

The CDR3 numbers 18 residues from cysteine through phenylalanine. The DNA shown is the 54-base CDR3, in frame from base 1. V trim: 4 bases; J trim: 4 bases; unmatched bases: 12. CDR1 and CDR2, looked up from the germline V gene (reference sequence), are SGHNT and YYREEE. This clone was found many times. The specificity of this receptor is unknown. Qualities for individual bases were not recorded, and no much larger clone is one base off. Healthy HIV-negative adults with no recently reported acute infections or vaccinations were included as donors. Only Caucasian adults living in Nashville, Tennessee, USA were represented among the donors. For unsorted samples, 75 million to 90 million PBMCs were counted and genomic DNA was extracted with the QIAamp DNA Blood Mini kit. After blood collection by leukapheresis, PBMCs were isolated using Ficoll-Histopaque density gradient centrifugation and then cryopreserved in the vapor phase of liquid nitrogen.

The V gene is TRBV5-4 and the J gene is TRBJ2-6, with 9 junctional bases fitting TRBD2. This TCR was sampled from a middle-aged woman in good health. Some clones in this sample may be carry-over from other donors' samples. The material sequenced was PBMCs. The bases are TGTGCCAGCAGCCCGGGACTAGCCGGCCAGAGGGGGGCCAACGTCCTGACTTTC. Its protein is CASSPGLAGQRGANVLTF.